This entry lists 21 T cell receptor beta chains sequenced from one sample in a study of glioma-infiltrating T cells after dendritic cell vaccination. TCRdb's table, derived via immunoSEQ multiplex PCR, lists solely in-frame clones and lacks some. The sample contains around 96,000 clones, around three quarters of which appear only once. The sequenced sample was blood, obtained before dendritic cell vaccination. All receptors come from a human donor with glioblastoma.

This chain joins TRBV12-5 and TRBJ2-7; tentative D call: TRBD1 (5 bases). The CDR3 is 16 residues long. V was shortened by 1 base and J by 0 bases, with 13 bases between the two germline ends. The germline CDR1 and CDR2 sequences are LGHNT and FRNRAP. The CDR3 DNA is TGTGCTAGTGGTTTGGGGTTAGGGGCCTTCTCCTACGAGCAGTACTTC. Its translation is CASGLGLGAFSYEQYF.

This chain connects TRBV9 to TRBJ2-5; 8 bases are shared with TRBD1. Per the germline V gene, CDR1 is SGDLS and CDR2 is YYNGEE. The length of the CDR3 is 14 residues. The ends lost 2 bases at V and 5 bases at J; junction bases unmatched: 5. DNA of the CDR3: TGTGCCAGCAGCGTTACAGGGGGATACGAGACCCAGTACTTC. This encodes CASSVTGGYETQYF. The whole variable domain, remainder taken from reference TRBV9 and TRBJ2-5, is DSGVTQTPKHLITATGQRVTLRCSPRSGDLSVYWYQQSLDQGLQFLIQYYNGEERAKGNILERFSAQQFPDLHSELNLSSLELGDSALYFCASSVTGGYETQYFGPGTRLLVL.

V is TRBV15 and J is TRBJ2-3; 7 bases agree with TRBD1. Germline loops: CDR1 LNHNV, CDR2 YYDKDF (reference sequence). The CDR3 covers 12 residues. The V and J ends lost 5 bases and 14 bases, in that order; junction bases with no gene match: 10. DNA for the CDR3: TGTGCCACCAGCGTCCACAGGGGATTCATGTATTTT. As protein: CATSVHRGFMYF. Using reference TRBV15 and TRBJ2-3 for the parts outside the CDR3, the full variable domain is DAMVIQNPRYQVTQFGKPVTLSCSQTLNHNVMYWYQQKSSQAPKLLFHYYDKDFNNEADTPDNFQSRRPNTSFCFLDIRSPGLGDTAMYLCATSVHRGFMYFGPGTRLTVL.

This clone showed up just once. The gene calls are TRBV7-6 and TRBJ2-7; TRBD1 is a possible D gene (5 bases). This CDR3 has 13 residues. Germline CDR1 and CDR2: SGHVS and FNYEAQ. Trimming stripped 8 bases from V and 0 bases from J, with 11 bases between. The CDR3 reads CASSSGASYEQYF. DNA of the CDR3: TGTGCCAGCTCTAGTGGGGCCTCCTACGAGCAGTACTTC.

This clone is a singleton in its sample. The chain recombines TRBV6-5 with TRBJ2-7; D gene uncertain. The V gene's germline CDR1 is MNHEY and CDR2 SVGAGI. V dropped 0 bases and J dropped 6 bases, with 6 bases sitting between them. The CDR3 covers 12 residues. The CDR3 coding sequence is TGTGCCAGCAGTTACTCCGGCGGCGAGCAGTACTTC. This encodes CASSYSGGEQYF.

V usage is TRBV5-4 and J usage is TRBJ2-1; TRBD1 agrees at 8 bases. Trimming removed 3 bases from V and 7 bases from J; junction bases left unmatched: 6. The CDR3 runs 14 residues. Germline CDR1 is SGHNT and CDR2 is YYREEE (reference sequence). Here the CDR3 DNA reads TGTGCCAGCAGCTCCAATCAGGGGGCTAATGAGCAGTTCTTC. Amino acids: CASSSNQGANEQFF.

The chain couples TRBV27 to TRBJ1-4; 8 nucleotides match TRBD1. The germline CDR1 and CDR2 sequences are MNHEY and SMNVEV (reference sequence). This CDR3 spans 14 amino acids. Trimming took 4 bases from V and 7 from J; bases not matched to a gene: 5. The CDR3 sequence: CASSSSGQGEKLFF. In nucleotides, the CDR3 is TGTGCCAGCAGTTCCTCCGGACAGGGTGAAAAACTGTTTTTT.

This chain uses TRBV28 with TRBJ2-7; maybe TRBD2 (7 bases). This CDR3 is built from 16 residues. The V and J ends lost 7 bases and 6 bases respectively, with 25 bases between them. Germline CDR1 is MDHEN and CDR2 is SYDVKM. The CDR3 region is CASTYWEGTGSSEQYF. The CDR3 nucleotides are TGTGCCAGCACTTACTGGGAGGGTACAGGGAGTAGCGAGCAGTACTTC.

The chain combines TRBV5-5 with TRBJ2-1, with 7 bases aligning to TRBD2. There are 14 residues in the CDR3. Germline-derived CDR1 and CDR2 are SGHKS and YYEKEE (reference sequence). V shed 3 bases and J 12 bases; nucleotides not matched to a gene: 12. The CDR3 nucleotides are TGTGCCAGCAGCTCGACAGTGACTAGCCTTACGCAGTTCTTC. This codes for CASSSTVTSLTQFF.

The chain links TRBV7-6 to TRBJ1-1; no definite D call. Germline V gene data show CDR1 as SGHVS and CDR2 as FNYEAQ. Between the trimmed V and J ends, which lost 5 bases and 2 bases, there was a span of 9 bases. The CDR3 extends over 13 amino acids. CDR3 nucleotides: TGTGCCAGCAGCGCGACACGAAACACTGAAGCTTTCTTT. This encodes CASSATRNTEAFF.

In nucleotides, the CDR3 is TGTGCCAGCAGGCCTGACAAGAATGGTGAGCAGTTCTTC. As protein: CASRPDKNGEQFF. The chain uses TRBV6-5 and TRBJ2-1; no definite D call. CDR1 and CDR2 from the germline V gene are MNHEY and SVGAGI. V dropped 6 bases and J dropped 9 bases, with 15 bases sitting between them. CDR3 length equals 13 residues.

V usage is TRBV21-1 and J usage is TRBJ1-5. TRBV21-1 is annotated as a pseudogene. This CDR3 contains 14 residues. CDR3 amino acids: CASTGRICNQPQHF. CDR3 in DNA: TGTGCCAGCACAGGGAGGATTTGCAATCAGCCCCAGCATTTT.

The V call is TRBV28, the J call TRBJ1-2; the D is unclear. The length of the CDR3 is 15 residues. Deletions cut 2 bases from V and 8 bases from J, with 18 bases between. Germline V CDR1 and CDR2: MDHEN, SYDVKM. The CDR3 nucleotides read TGTGCCAGCAGTTTACAGGCGGGATCCATGGGAGGCTACACCTTC. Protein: CASSLQAGSMGGYTF.

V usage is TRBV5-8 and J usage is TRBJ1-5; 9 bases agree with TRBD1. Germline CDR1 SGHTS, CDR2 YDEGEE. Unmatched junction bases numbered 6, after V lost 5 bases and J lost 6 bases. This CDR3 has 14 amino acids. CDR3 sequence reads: CASRFDRGFQPQHF. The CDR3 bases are TGTGCCAGCAGGTTTGACAGGGGGTTTCAGCCCCAGCATTTT. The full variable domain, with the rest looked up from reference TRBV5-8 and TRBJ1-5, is EAGVTQSPTHLIKTRGQQATLRCSPISGHTSVYWYQQALGLGLQFLLWYDEGEERNRGNFPPRFSGRQFPNYSSELNVNALELEDSALYLCASRFDRGFQPQHFGDGTRLSIL.

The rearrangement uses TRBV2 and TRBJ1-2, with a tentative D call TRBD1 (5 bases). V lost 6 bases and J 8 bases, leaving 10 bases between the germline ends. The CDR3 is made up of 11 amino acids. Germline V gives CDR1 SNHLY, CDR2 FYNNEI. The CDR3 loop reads CASRETEGYTF. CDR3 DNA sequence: TGTGCCAGCAGGGAGACAGAAGGCTACACCTTC.

CDR3 nucleotide sequence: TGTGCCAGCAGTTACCCAGGACAATCGGGTGGCTACACCTTC. As protein: CASSYPGQSGGYTF. The genes are TRBV6-5 and TRBJ1-2, with D tentatively TRBD1 (5 bases). Deletions cut 2 bases from V and 7 bases from J, with 14 bases between. Germline V gives CDR1 MNHEY, CDR2 SVGAGI. This CDR3 spans 14 amino acids.

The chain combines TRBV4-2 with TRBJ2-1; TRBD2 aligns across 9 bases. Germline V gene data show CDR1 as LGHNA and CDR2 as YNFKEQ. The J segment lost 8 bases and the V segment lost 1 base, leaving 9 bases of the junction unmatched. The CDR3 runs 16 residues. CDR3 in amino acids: CASSQVLAGHMDEQFF. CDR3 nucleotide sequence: TGTGCCAGCAGCCAAGTACTAGCGGGCCACATGGATGAGCAGTTCTTC.

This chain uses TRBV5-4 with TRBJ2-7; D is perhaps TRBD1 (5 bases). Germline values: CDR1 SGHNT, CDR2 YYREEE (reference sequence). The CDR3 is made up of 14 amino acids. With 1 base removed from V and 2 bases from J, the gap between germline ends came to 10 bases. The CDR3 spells CASSLSTGPYEQYF. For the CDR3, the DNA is TGTGCCAGCAGCTTGAGTACAGGCCCCTACGAGCAGTACTTC.

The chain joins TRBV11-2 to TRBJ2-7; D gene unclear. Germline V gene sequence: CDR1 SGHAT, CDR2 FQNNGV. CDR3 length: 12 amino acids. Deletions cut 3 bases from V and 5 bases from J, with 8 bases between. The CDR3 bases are TGTGCCAGCAGCTTTTCCGAGGACGAGCAGTACTTC. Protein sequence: CASSFSEDEQYF.

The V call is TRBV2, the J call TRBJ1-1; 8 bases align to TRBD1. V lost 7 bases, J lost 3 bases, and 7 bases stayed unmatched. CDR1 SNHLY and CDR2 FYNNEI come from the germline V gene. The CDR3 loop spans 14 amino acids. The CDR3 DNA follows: TGTGCCAGCATCATGGACAGGGCTGACACTGAAGCTTTCTTT. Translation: CASIMDRADTEAFF.

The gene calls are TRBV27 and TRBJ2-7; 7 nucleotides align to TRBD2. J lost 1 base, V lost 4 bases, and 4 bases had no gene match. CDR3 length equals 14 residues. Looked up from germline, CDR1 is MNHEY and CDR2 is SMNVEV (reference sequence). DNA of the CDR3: TGTGCCAGCAGTTCGTGGCGGGAGTCCTACGAGCAGTACTTC. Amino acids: CASSSWRESYEQYF.